This note documents a single TCR beta chain sequence. Germline-derived CDR1 and CDR2 are SGHRS and YFSETQ. With V trimmed by 7 bases and J by 4 bases, 2 bases remained unmatched. This CDR3 spans 13 amino acids. This specimen belongs to a study of blood T cell repertoires in COVID-19. On the study more broadly: PBMCs, B-cell-depleted T cells, or T cells were the source of the cDNA or gDNA that made up the material.

Original processing methods: Amplification with reference gene primers provided the estimates of nucleated cell counts. TCRdb keeps only in-frame clones here, not all; method: immunoSEQ multiplex PCR. The D gene and trimming were derived from the DNA, and the V and J assignments and clone size from that table. Here the sample spans fewer than 150,000 clones, approximately 86% being singletons. Sequencing was done on a sample of peripheral blood. This TCR came from a woman in her forties or fifties who had recovered from COVID-19. The chain links TRBV5-1 to TRBJ1-4, with 9 nucleotides matching TRBD1. The CDR3 loop reads CASADRGNEKLFF. In nucleotides, the CDR3 is TGCGCCAGCGCGGACAGGGGTAATGAAAAACTGTTTTTT.